Following are 27 T cell receptor beta chains from one sample sequenced in a study of siplizumab effects on memory and regulatory T cells. The table came from immunoSEQ multiplex PCR; TCRdb's copy has only in-frame clones and leaves some out. The repertoire holds 20,000 to 30,000 clones, with 84% as singletons. The specimen sequenced was memory CD4+ T cells sorted from blood. The receptors here all came from a human donor in good health.

V is TRBV30 and J is TRBJ2-1; D not certain. Trimming took off 0 bases at V and 9 bases at J, with 15 bases between the two ends. The CDR3 contains 14 residues. Germline CDR1 GTSNPN, CDR2 SVGIG (reference sequence). Written as DNA, the CDR3 is TGTGCCTGGAGTGTTATAGCAGTGTCCGCTGAGCAGTTCTTC. Its translation is CAWSVIAVSAEQFF.

The rearrangement joins TRBV15 to TRBJ2-2, with D perhaps matching TRBD1 (6 bases). The CDR3 runs 14 residues. Germline CDR1 and CDR2: LNHNV and YYDKDF (reference sequence). Trimming shortened V by 5 bases and J by 5 bases, and 12 bases separated the two germline ends. CDR3 nucleotide sequence: TGTGCCACCAGCCGCGACAGGCAAACCGGGGAGCTGTTTTTT. Its protein is CATSRDRQTGELFF.

In this sample, this clone turned up a few times. The chain carries TRBV7-2 and TRBJ1-1; D unresolved. Germline V lookup: CDR1 SGHTA, CDR2 FQGNSA. The CDR3 runs to 14 residues. Between the trimmed V and J ends, which lost 3 bases and 3 bases, there was a span of 11 bases. CDR3 DNA sequence: TGTGCCAGCAGCTTGTCCAATAGGTACACTGAAGCTTTCTTT. It specifies CASSLSNRYTEAFF.

CDR3 amino acids: CASSVSTTDNEKLFF. The CDR3 DNA sequence: TGTGCCAGCAGCGTATCCACGACGGATAATGAAAAACTGTTTTTT. V is TRBV9 and J is TRBJ1-4, with D unresolved. Germline V gene data show CDR1 as SGDLS and CDR2 as YYNGEE. CDR3 length: 15 amino acids. Trimming removed 1 base from V and 4 bases from J, with 11 bases in between.

The CDR3 DNA is TGTGCCACCAGCAGAACTAGCGGCTCCTACAATGAGCAGTTCTTC. Encoded protein: CATSRTSGSYNEQFF. The rearrangement links TRBV15 to TRBJ2-1, with 8 bases matching TRBD2. From germline, CDR1 is LNHNV and CDR2 YYDKDF (reference sequence). Losses at the gene ends were 2 bases for V and 0 bases for J; bases not matched to a gene: 0. The CDR3 loop spans 15 amino acids.

This clone was detected a few times. The rearrangement joins TRBV30 to TRBJ2-7; the D is unclear. V was pared by 3 bases and J by 3 bases, with 15 bases between. Germline assignment: CDR1 GTSNPN and CDR2 SVGIG (reference sequence). CDR3 length: 14 amino acids. CDR3: CAWRIPLVGYEQYF. The DNA for the CDR3 is TGTGCCTGGAGGATCCCCTTGGTCGGCTACGAGCAGTACTTC.

The gene calls are TRBV4-2 and TRBJ1-1, with D uncertain. V dropped 9 bases and J dropped 1 base, with 15 bases sitting between them. The CDR3 has 14 amino acids. CDR1 LGHNA and CDR2 YNFKEQ come from the germline V gene. The CDR3 here is CASRTQLENTEAFF. The CDR3 bases are TGTGCCAGTCGAACCCAGCTTGAGAACACTGAAGCTTTCTTT.

The chain recombines TRBV11-2 with TRBJ2-3; 7 bases map to TRBD2. Germline values: CDR1 SGHAT, CDR2 FQNNGV. V shed 1 base, J shed 9 bases, and the junction held 13 bases outside the gene matches. The CDR3 contains 16 residues. The DNA of the CDR3 is TGTGCCAGCAGCTTAGCGGGGAGGGGCACAAGTTGGACGCAGTATTTT. This encodes CASSLAGRGTSWTQYF.

This rearrangement joins TRBV19 to TRBJ2-5; D possibly corresponds to TRBD2 (5 bases). Per the germline V gene, CDR1 is LNHDA and CDR2 is SQIVND (reference sequence). CDR3 length: 15 amino acids. Trimming stripped 4 bases from V and 4 bases from J, with 16 bases between. The CDR3 loop reads CASSRGRDLRETQYF. CDR3 nucleotide sequence: TGTGCCAGTAGTAGGGGTCGGGATTTAAGAGAGACCCAGTACTTC.

The chain uses TRBV9 and TRBJ2-5; TRBD1 matches 9 bases. The germline V gene encodes CDR1 SGDLS and CDR2 YYNGEE. V lost 4 bases to trimming and J lost 5 bases; unmatched junction nucleotides: 3. The CDR3 runs to 13 residues. CDR3 sequence: CASSTGTGETQYF. CDR3 sequence (DNA): TGTGCCAGCAGCACTGGGACAGGGGAGACCCAGTACTTC. Supplemented by reference TRBV9 and TRBJ2-5, the full variable domain reads DSGVTQTPKHLITATGQRVTLRCSPRSGDLSVYWYQQSLDQGLQFLIQYYNGEERAKGNILERFSAQQFPDLHSELNLSSLELGDSALYFCASSTGTGETQYFGPGTRLLVL.

The V call is TRBV9, the J call TRBJ2-5; weak D call: TRBD1 (6 bases). V lost 2 bases to trimming and J lost 3 bases, with 17 bases between them. The germline gives CDR1 SGDLS, CDR2 YYNGEE. CDR3 length: 16 residues. CDR3 residues: CASSVDTGRLKETQYF. In nucleotides, the CDR3 is TGTGCCAGCAGCGTGGATACAGGGCGATTAAAAGAGACCCAGTACTTC.

This chain links TRBV21-1 with TRBJ2-2; TRBD2 reflects the table's D call only, with no check against the DNA. TRBV21-1 is a known pseudogene. The CDR3 covers 22 residues. The CDR3 reads CASSKVSGLAGPRTANTGELFF. For the CDR3, the DNA is TGTGCCAGCAGCAAAGTATCGGGACTAGCGGGACCCCGGACCGCGAACACCGGGGAGCTGTTTTTT.

This clone was recorded only once. The chain is built from TRBV7-2 and TRBJ2-7; TRBD2 agrees at 8 bases. Per the germline V gene, CDR1 is SGHTA and CDR2 is FQGNSA. The CDR3 loop spans 15 amino acids. Trimming took 5 bases from V and 2 from J; bases not matched to a gene: 8. This CDR3 is CASSPVGTRTYEQYF. The CDR3 DNA is TGTGCCAGCAGCCCAGTAGGGACTAGGACCTACGAGCAGTACTTC. Variable domain in full (rest from reference TRBV7-2 and TRBJ2-7): GAGVSQSPSNKVTEKGKDVELRCDPISGHTALYWYRQSLGQGLEFLIYFQGNSAPDKSGLPSDRFSAERTGGSVSTLTIQRTQQEDSAVYLCASSPVGTRTYEQYFGPGTRLTVT.

The table lists this clone with a count of one. This chain uses TRBV15 with TRBJ2-3; 7 bases align to TRBD2. Germline assignment: CDR1 LNHNV and CDR2 YYDKDF (reference sequence). With 3 bases clipped from V and 6 bases from J, the junction kept 12 bases outside the gene matches. The CDR3 extends over 16 amino acids. Here the CDR3 DNA reads TGTGCCACCAGCAGTGGCGAGGGACTACCTAGTGATACGCAGTATTTT. This sequence encodes CATSSGEGLPSDTQYF. The complete variable domain, with remaining parts taken from reference TRBV15 and TRBJ2-3, reads DAMVIQNPRYQVTQFGKPVTLSCSQTLNHNVMYWYQQKSSQAPKLLFHYYDKDFNNEADTPDNFQSRRPNTSFCFLDIRSPGLGDTAMYLCATSSGEGLPSDTQYFGPGTRLTVL.

This rearrangement joins TRBV21-1 to TRBJ1-1; the table's D call, TRBD1, has no DNA check behind it. TRBV21-1 is recorded as a pseudogene. The CDR3 is made up of 11 amino acids. CDR3 in amino acids: CASLGAGAVLF. As DNA, the CDR3 is TGTGCCAGCCTCGGGGCAGGGGCAGTTCTCTTT.

The J gene is TRBJ1-2, the V gene TRBV7-2; D unclear. V was shortened by 5 bases and J by 8 bases, with 12 bases between the two germline ends. The CDR3 extends over 12 amino acids. CDR1 and CDR2 (germline): SGHTA, FQGNSA. CDR3 nucleotides: TGTGCCAGCAGCCCAACAGAGAGGGGCTACACCTTC. Its translation is CASSPTERGYTF.

Only a few counts were recorded for this clone. This chain uses TRBV5-6 with TRBJ2-5, with a possible D match to TRBD2 (6 bases). Germline CDR1 SGHDT, CDR2 YYEEEE. The CDR3 extends over 14 amino acids. Trimming left V 2 bases short and J 3 bases short, with 11 bases between. The CDR3 DNA follows: TGTGCCAGCAGCTTTCTCCAGCGGGAAGAGACCCAGTACTTC. It yields the protein CASSFLQREETQYF.

The rearrangement uses TRBV7-9 and TRBJ1-4; D is ambiguous. The germline V gene encodes CDR1 SEHNR and CDR2 FQNEAQ (reference sequence). Trimming removed 4 bases at V and 1 base at J, with 10 bases between. The CDR3 loop spans 15 amino acids. CDR3 nucleotide sequence: TGTGCCAGCAGCTCCTCGGGGTTAACTAATGAAAAACTGTTTTTT. Translation: CASSSSGLTNEKLFF.

The chain links TRBV18 to TRBJ2-3; D perhaps matches TRBD1 (5 bases). The ends were cut back, 3 bases at V and 0 bases at J, with 13 bases in the middle. This CDR3 has 16 amino acids. CDR1 KGHSH and CDR2 LQKENI come from the germline V gene. CDR3 nucleotide sequence: TGTGCCAGCTCACCCCAAGGGGTCACTAGCACAGATACGCAGTATTTT. Translation gives CASSPQGVTSTDTQYF.

This clone was seen just once. The V and J genes are TRBV29-1 and TRBJ1-1; D not certain. V dropped 5 bases and J dropped 1 base, with 8 bases sitting between them. This CDR3 has 12 amino acids. Germline-derived CDR1 and CDR2 are SQVTM and ANQGSEA. The CDR3 bases are TGCAGCGTTCATGAGGGGAACACTGAAGCTTTCTTT. Protein product: CSVHEGNTEAFF. The full variable domain, its missing parts supplied by reference TRBV29-1 and TRBJ1-1, is SAVISQKPSRDICQRGTSLTIQCQVDSQVTMMFWYRQQPGQSLTLIATANQGSEATYESGFVIDKFPISRPNLTFSTLTVSNMSPEDSSIYLCSVHEGNTEAFFGQGTRLTVV.

Details on this clone: The same CDR3 arises from other DNA sequences in this sample as well. This chain connects TRBV19 to TRBJ1-1; no reliable D call. CDR1 and CDR2 from the germline V gene are LNHDA and SQIVND (reference sequence). V lost 3 bases and J lost 2, with 7 bases in between. This CDR3 region has 13 residues. The CDR3 loop reads CASSIKPNTEAFF. DNA for the CDR3: TGTGCCAGTAGTATTAAGCCAAACACTGAAGCTTTCTTT.

The CDR3 sequence: CASSQEADLSGYQETQYF. The CDR3 nucleotides are TGCGCCAGCAGCCAAGAAGCGGACCTTAGTGGTTACCAAGAGACCCAGTACTTC. This chain connects TRBV4-1 to TRBJ2-5; D may be TRBD2 (5 bases). Germline values: CDR1 MGHRA, CDR2 YSYEKL. This CDR3 contains 18 residues. Trimming cost V 0 bases and J 0 bases, with 17 bases left between them.

This clone was counted a few times. The rearrangement joins TRBV5-1 to TRBJ1-2; D is perhaps TRBD1 (5 bases). Looked up from germline, CDR1 is SGHRS and CDR2 is YFSETQ. This CDR3 contains 14 residues. V gave up 0 bases and J gave up 5 bases, with 11 bases separating them. CDR3 loop: CASSLVAGPYGYTF. CDR3 coding DNA: TGCGCCAGCAGCTTGGTGGCAGGGCCTTATGGCTACACCTTC.

This chain uses TRBV4-1 with TRBJ2-6, with 9 nucleotides matching TRBD1. The germline CDR1 and CDR2 sequences are MGHRA and YSYEKL. Unmatched junction bases numbered 7, after V lost 1 base and J lost 0 bases. The CDR3 spans 19 residues. The chain's CDR3 is CASSQGITGGISGANVLTF. CDR3 bases: TGCGCCAGCAGCCAAGGGATCACAGGGGGCATCTCTGGGGCCAACGTCCTGACTTTC.

V gene TRBV5-1 combines with J gene TRBJ1-1; D not certain. The CDR3 runs 15 residues. Trimming took off 0 bases at V and 1 base at J, with 10 bases between the two ends. In germline, CDR1 is SGHRS, CDR2 YFSETQ. The CDR3 region has the DNA TGCGCCAGCAGCTTGGGGGTTCCCCCGAACACTGAAGCTTTCTTT. Translation gives CASSLGVPPNTEAFF.

This sequence joins TRBV4-1 and TRBJ1-2, with 10 bases fitting TRBD1. The V and J ends lost 2 bases and 0 bases, in that order; junction bases with no gene match: 6. CDR3 length: 17 amino acids. From germline, CDR1 is MGHRA and CDR2 YSYEKL. CDR3 in amino acids: CASSQRQGAVANYGYTF. The DNA for the CDR3 is TGCGCCAGCAGCCAACGACAGGGGGCAGTAGCTAACTATGGCTACACCTTC.

J is TRBJ2-7 and V is TRBV5-4; 9 positions agree with TRBD2. CDR1 and CDR2 (germline): SGHNT, YYREEE (reference sequence). V trimming: 3 bases; J trimming: 4 bases; junction bases outside the gene matches: 8. The CDR3 runs to 15 residues. CDR3 sequence: CASSYFGGRVYEQYF. In DNA, the CDR3 is TGTGCCAGCAGCTACTTTGGCGGGAGGGTTTACGAGCAGTACTTC.